Listed below are T cell receptor beta chains from one sample, sequenced in a study of blood T cell repertoires in COVID-19. TCRdb's table, derived via immunoSEQ multiplex PCR, lists solely in-frame clones and lacks some. This sample yields approximately 270,000 clones, of which 85% to 95% are seen a single time; 2.5% to 3% belongs to the top ten. The sample was PBMCs or T cells enriched from blood (not recorded which). The receptors originated from a man in his forties who had been exposed to COVID-19. Both conserved end residues are part of each CDR3.

v_call	j_call	cdr3_aa
TRBV12-3/TRBV12-4	TRBJ1-1	CASSLGGDTEAFF
TRBV7-9	TRBJ2-5	CASTSGGEETQYF
TRBV7-7	TRBJ2-1	CASSRDRNNYNEQFF
TRBV5-1	TRBJ1-1	CASSSGQGARGDTEAFF
TRBV11-2	TRBJ2-6	CASTRQGVFSGANVLTF
TRBV28	TRBJ1-3	CASSLNPGSLSGNTIYF
TRBV6-1	TRBJ1-1	CASSARMNPGQMNTEAFF
TRBV21-1	TRBJ1-6	CASSRTRGDNSPLHF
TRBV10-1	TRBJ1-1	CASSEKSLGGDLRTEAFF
TRBV28	TRBJ1-5	CASSLFRGQPQHF
TRBV5-1	TRBJ2-4	CASSLDGQGRIQYF
TRBV24-1	TRBJ1-1	CATSDGQGTPEAFF
TRBV5-5	TRBJ1-1	CASSSNLGQGRAFF
TRBV27	TRBJ2-1	CASSLSGLAGYNEQFF
TRBV6-2/TRBV6-3	TRBJ2-7	CASSYTYEQYF
TRBV4-2	TRBJ1-3	CASSRRSVDRGRVAIYF